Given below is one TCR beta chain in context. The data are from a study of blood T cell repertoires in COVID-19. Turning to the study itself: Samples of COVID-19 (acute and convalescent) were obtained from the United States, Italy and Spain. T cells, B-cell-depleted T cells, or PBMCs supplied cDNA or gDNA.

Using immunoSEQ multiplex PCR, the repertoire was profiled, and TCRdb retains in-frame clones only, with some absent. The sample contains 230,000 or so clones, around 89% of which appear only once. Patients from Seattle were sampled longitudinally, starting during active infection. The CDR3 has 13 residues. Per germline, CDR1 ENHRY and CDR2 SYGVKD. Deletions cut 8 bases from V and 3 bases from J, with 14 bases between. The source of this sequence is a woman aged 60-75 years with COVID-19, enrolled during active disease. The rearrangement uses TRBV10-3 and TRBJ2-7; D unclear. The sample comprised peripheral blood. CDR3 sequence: CAILKRLGYEQYF. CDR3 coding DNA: TGTGCCATCCTTAAGAGGCTGGGCTACGAGCAGTACTTC.